This T cell receptor (beta chain) emerged from a study of blood T cells in healthy people across ages. A second PCR, run for about 7 to 11 cycles, used a sample-barcoded 5' primer plus a J-beta primer mix. The template-switch adaptor, which had 12 random nucleotides, put a tag on each cDNA molecule. TCRdb called the 5' RACE reads again in MiXCR, with one record for every CDR3 protein. The sample holds 850,000 to 1,000,000 distinct CDR3 sequences, around 54% seen once. The CDR3 sequence is 18 residues long. CDR1 and CDR2 from the germline V gene are SGHVS and FQNEAQ. J was trimmed by 2 bases and V by 5 bases; bases with no gene match: 14.

The specimen was blood. The receptor was derived from a woman aged 55-70 years in good health. The chain uses TRBV7-8 and TRBJ2-3; 9 bases match TRBD2. The CDR3 loop reads CASSEGYSGSEDTDTQYF. In DNA form, the CDR3 reads TGTGCCAGCAGCGAGGGATATAGCGGGAGCGAAGACACAGATACGCAGTATTTT.